This T cell receptor (beta chain) was recorded in a study of T cell responses to AZD1222 COVID-19 vaccine. Sequencing used immunoSEQ multiplex PCR; TCRdb keeps in-frame clones, though not all of them. This repertoire includes about 140,000 clones. Study-wide results and limits: The donor group comprised mostly white British people and more females; the analysis possibly underestimated clonal diversity.

For this clone: Its cognate antigen is unknown. Other DNA sequences within the sample encode an identical CDR3.

Sequenced sample: peripheral blood. This TCR came from an adult in good health.

The CDR3 loop is CASSLDGLNTEAFF. Here the CDR3 DNA reads TGCGCCAGCAGCTTGGATGGGTTGAACACTGAAGCTTTCTTT. The V call is TRBV5-1, the J call TRBJ1-1; D gene ambiguous. The ends were cut back, 0 bases at V and 0 bases at J, with 6 bases in the middle. Per germline, CDR1 SGHRS and CDR2 YFSETQ. The CDR3 is 14 residues long.